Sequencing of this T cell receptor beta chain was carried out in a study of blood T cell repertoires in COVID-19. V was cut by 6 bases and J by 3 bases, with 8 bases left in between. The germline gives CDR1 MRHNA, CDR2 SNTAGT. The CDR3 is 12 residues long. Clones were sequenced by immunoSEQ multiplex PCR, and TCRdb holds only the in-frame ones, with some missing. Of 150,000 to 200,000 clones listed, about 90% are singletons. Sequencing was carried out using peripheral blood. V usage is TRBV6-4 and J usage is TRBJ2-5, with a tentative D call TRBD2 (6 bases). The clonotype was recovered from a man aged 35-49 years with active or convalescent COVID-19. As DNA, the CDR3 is TGTGCCAGCAGGTGCGGGGAAGAGACCCAGTACTTC. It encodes CASRCGEETQYF.